What follows are 10 T cell receptor beta chains derived from one specimen sequenced in a study of blood T cells in healthy people across ages. Combining a sample-barcoded 5' primer with a J-beta primer mix, a second PCR ran for about 7 to 11 cycles. Via MiXCR, TCRdb re-called the 5' RACE reads, giving one row per CDR3 protein. The sample yields about 680,000 distinct CDR3 sequences, 45% to 50% seen once. The sample was blood. Receptors originate from a woman aged 60-75 years in good health.

This chain connects TRBV12-3 or TRBV12-4 to TRBJ1-2; 7 nucleotides match TRBD1. This CDR3 region has 14 residues. J lost 3 bases, V lost 0 bases, and 1 base had no gene match. CDR3 protein: CASSLAGQYYGYTF. DNA for the CDR3: TGTGCCAGCAGTTTAGCGGGACAGTACTATGGCTACACCTTC.

In its sample, this clonotype was seen once. The chain joins TRBV28 to TRBJ2-3; a possible D gene is TRBD1 (5 bases). The CDR3 is made up of 17 amino acids. Between the trimmed V and J ends, which lost 6 bases and 2 bases, there was a span of 21 bases. CDR1 is MDHEN and CDR2 is SYDVKM in the germline V gene. The CDR3 loop reads CASSPPRTTMDTDTQYF. CDR3 nucleotides: TGTGCCAGCAGCCCACCAAGGACAACAATGGACACAGATACGCAGTATTTT.

The chain carries TRBV4-1 and TRBJ2-1, with D unclear. The V gene's germline CDR1 is MGHRA and CDR2 YSYEKL. This CDR3 has 16 amino acids. The V end was cut by 0 bases, the J end by 1 base, with 10 bases between. The CDR3 loop reads CASSQELTGSYNEQFF. CDR3 DNA sequence: TGCGCCAGCAGCCAAGAGTTAACCGGGTCCTACAATGAGCAGTTCTTC.

Ten or more counts support this clonotype. This rearrangement joins TRBV20-1 to TRBJ2-7, with D perhaps TRBD2 (5 bases). Germline V gene lookup returns CDR1 DFQATT and CDR2 SNEGSKA (reference sequence). The V gene lost 6 bases and the J gene lost 3 bases, with 15 bases spanning the gap. The CDR3 sequence is 13 residues long. This CDR3 reads CSAYYSGSYEQYF. CDR3 bases: TGCAGTGCGTACTACTCGGGGAGCTACGAGCAGTACTTC.

V is TRBV20-1 and J is TRBJ2-1; D gene uncertain. CDR1 and CDR2 (germline): DFQATT, SNEGSKA (reference sequence). There are 13 residues in the CDR3. The V end was cut by 0 bases, the J end by 6 bases, with 9 bases between. The CDR3 DNA reads as TGCAGTGCTAGAGATCCACAGTCCAATGAGCAGTTCTTC. Translation gives CSARDPQSNEQFF.

This clonotype came up a few times. V usage is TRBV9 and J usage is TRBJ2-6; the D is unclear. CDR1 SGDLS and CDR2 YYNGEE come from the germline V gene. The CDR3 loop spans 14 amino acids. The V end lost 6 bases, the J end lost 4 bases, and 11 bases lay between the germline ends. The CDR3, as DNA: TGTGCCAGCACCAAGGGCTCCGGGGCCAACGTCCTGACTTTC. As protein: CASTKGSGANVLTF.

The CDR3: CSARETGYAGPYNEQYF. The CDR3 DNA sequence: TGCAGTGCTAGGGAGACGGGGTATGCGGGGCCCTACAATGAGCAGTACTTC. The chain recombines TRBV20-1 with TRBJ2-5; D may be TRBD2 (6 bases). Germline-derived CDR1 and CDR2 are DFQATT and SNEGSKA (reference sequence). The V gene lost 3 bases and the J gene lost 11 bases, with 31 bases spanning the gap. This CDR3 region has 17 residues.

The chain has TRBV2 and TRBJ2-7, with 9 bases that match TRBD1. The ends lost 8 bases at V and 6 bases at J; junction bases unmatched: 11. CDR1 is SNHLY and CDR2 is FYNNEI in the germline V gene. This CDR3 is 14 amino acids long. The CDR3, as DNA: TGTGCCAGCGGGAAGGGACAGGGAGTCCGCGAGCAGTACTTC. Amino acid sequence: CASGKGQGVREQYF. Full variable domain (rest looked up from reference TRBV2 and TRBJ2-7): EPEVTQTPSHQVTQMGQEVILRCVPISNHLYFYWYRQILGQKVEFLVSFYNNEISEKSEIFDDQFSVERPDGSNFTLKIRSTKLEDSAMYFCASGKGQGVREQYFGPGTRLTVT.

The chain employs TRBV2 and TRBJ2-3, with unresolved D. V lost 7 bases, J lost 8 bases, and 16 bases lay in between. Germline CDR1 reads SNHLY; CDR2 reads FYNNEI. CDR3 length: 13 amino acids. This chain's CDR3 is CASTQPDWGTQYF. CDR3 bases: TGTGCCAGCACCCAACCCGACTGGGGTACGCAGTATTTT.

This clonotype has only a few counts. The CDR3 sequence: CASSEGQGAEEQYF. CDR3 bases: TGCGCCAGCAGCGAAGGACAGGGGGCGGAAGAGCAGTACTTC. This sequence joins TRBV5-1 and TRBJ2-7; TRBD1 agrees at 11 bases. The CDR3 totals 14 residues. V shed 4 bases, J shed 7 bases, and the junction held 7 bases outside the gene matches. Per the germline V gene, CDR1 is SGHRS and CDR2 is YFSETQ.